A single sample is the source of the 2 T cell receptor beta chains below, sequenced in a study of beta chain features in type 1 diabetes. Expressed TCRB transcripts got sequenced, as all isolated RNA was reverse transcribed. Data came from immunoSEQ multiplex PCR; TCRdb stores just in-frame clones and leaves some out. In the table there are some 150,000 clones, 10% of which are singletons. Sequenced input: naive CD4+ T cells from blood. The receptor source for this set is a man younger than 35 in good health.

V usage is TRBV6-6 and J usage is TRBJ1-3; TRBD1 aligns across 8 bases. The J segment lost 2 bases and the V segment lost 4 bases, leaving 4 bases of the junction unmatched. From germline, CDR1 is MNHNY and CDR2 SVGAGI (reference sequence). The CDR3 consists of 15 residues. CDR3 coding DNA: TGTGCCAGCAGTTCGGGACAGGCAACTGGAAACACCATATATTTT. Its protein is CASSSGQATGNTIYF.

The J gene is TRBJ2-7, the V gene TRBV10-1, with unresolved D. V was pared by 6 bases and J by 3 bases, with 15 bases between. This CDR3 region has 14 residues. Germline CDR1 reads WNHNN; CDR2 reads SYGVQD (reference sequence). The CDR3 loop reads CASSAGSLGYEQYF. In DNA form, the CDR3 reads TGCGCCAGCAGCGCCGGGTCCCTGGGCTACGAGCAGTACTTC.